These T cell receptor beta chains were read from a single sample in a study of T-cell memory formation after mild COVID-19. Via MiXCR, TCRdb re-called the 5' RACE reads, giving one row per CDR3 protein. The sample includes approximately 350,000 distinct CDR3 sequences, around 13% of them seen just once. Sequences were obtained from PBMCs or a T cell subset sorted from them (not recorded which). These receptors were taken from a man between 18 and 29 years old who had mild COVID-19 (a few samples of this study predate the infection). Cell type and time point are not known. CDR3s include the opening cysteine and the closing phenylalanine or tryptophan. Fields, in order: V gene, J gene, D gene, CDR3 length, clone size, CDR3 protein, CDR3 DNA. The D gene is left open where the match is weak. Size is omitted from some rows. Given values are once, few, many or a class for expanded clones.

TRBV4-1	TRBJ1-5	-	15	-	CASSQGSTGFQPQHF	TGCGCCAGCAGCCAAGGGTCAACAGGGTTTCAGCCCCAGCATTTT
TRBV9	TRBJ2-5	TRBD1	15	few	CASSTRDRGPETQYF	TGTGCCAGCAGCACCCGGGACAGGGGGCCGGAGACCCAGTACTTC
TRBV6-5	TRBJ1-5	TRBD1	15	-	CASRDSPYSNQPQHF	TGTGCCAGTCGGGACAGCCCGTATAGCAATCAGCCCCAGCATTTT
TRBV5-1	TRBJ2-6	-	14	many	CASSLQSGANVLTF	TGCGCCAGCAGCTTGCAGTCTGGGGCCAACGTCCTGACTTTC
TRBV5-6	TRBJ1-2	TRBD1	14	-	CASSFWTGVYGYTF	TGTGCCAGCAGCTTTTGGACAGGGGTGTATGGCTACACCTTC
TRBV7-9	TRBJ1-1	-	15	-	CASSLDTPLDGGAFF	TGTGCCAGCAGCTTAGACACGCCATTGGACGGAGGGGCTTTCTTT
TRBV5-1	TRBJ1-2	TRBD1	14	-	CASSAGQGGYGYTF	TGCGCCAGCAGCGCGGGACAGGGCGGCTATGGCTACACCTTC
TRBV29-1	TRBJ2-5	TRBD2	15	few	CSVGRAGDVGETQYF	TGCAGCGTTGGTCGGGCGGGGGATGTAGGAGAGACCCAGTACTTC
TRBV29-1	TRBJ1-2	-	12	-	CSVNRAGSGYTF	TGCAGCGTCAATAGGGCAGGGTCTGGCTACACCTTC
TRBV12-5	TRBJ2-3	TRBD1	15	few	CASGPNRGGTDTQYF	TGTGCTAGTGGTCCTAACAGGGGAGGCACAGATACGCAGTATTTT
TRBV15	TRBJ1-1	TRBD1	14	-	CATSSRTGNTEAFF	TGTGCCACCAGCAGTCGGACAGGGAACACTGAAGCTTTCTTT
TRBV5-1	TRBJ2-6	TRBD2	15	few	CASSRGRVGANVLTF	TGCGCCAGCAGCCGGGGGAGGGTTGGGGCCAACGTCCTGACTTTC
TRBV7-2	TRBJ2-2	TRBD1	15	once	CAIGPDRGPWGELFF	TGTGCCATCGGACCTGACAGGGGCCCGTGGGGGGAGCTGTTTTTT
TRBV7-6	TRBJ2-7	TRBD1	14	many	CASSPGQGPLEQYF	TGTGCCAGCAGCCCGGGACAGGGTCCCCTCGAGCAGTACTTC
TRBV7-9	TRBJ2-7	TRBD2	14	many	CASSLDGLAYEQYF	TGTGCCAGCAGCTTAGATGGACTAGCCTACGAGCAGTACTTC
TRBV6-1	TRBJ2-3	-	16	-	CASSEAPTPPGDTQYF	TGTGCCAGCAGTGAAGCGCCTACTCCACCGGGAGATACGCAGTATTTT
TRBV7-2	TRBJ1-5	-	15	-	CASSLEWPLNQPQHF	TGTGCCAGCAGCTTAGAGTGGCCACTCAATCAGCCCCAGCATTTT
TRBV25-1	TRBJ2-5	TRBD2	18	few	CASSSLQLAGGHTETQYF	TGTGCCAGCTCGTCCCTTCAACTAGCGGGGGGGCATACAGAGACCCAGTACTTC
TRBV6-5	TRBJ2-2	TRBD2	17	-	CASSYQVAGGNTGELFF	TGTGCCAGCAGTTACCAAGTAGCGGGGGGGAACACCGGGGAGCTGTTTTTT
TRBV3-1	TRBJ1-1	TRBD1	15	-	CASGLGDRKNTEAFF	TGTGCCAGCGGGCTCGGGGACAGGAAGAACACTGAAGCTTTCTTT
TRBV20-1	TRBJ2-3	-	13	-	CSAGQSSTDTQYF	TGCAGTGCTGGACAGTCTAGCACAGATACGCAGTATTTT
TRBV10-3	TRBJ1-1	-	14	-	CAISKQGGDTEAFF	TGTGCCATCAGTAAACAGGGAGGGGACACTGAAGCTTTCTTT
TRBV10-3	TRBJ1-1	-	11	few	CAIRGDTEAFF	TGTGCCATCAGGGGGGACACTGAAGCTTTCTTT
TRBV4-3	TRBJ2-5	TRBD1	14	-	CASSPRTGGETQYF	TGCGCCAGCAGCCCCAGGACAGGCGGGGAGACCCAGTACTTC
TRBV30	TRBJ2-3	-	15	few	CAWIGPGVYTDTQYF	TGTGCCTGGATCGGTCCAGGGGTTTACACAGATACGCAGTATTTT
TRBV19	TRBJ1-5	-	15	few	CASSSRDLGAQPQHF	TGTGCCAGTAGCTCTCGGGACTTAGGTGCTCAGCCCCAGCATTTT
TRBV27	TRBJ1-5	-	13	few	CASSLDSRQPQHF	TGTGCCAGCAGTTTAGATTCTCGACAGCCCCAGCATTTT
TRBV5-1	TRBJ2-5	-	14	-	CASSLVSNQETQYF	TGCGCCAGCAGCTTGGTCTCCAATCAGGAGACCCAGTACTTC
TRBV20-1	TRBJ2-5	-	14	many	CSARWSPNQETQYF	TGCAGTGCTAGATGGAGTCCTAACCAAGAGACCCAGTACTTC
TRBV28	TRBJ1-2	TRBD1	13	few	CASSFSGGPGYTF	TGTGCCAGCAGTTTCTCAGGGGGACCTGGCTACACCTTC
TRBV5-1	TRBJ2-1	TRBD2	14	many	CASSLLAGYNEQFF	TGCGCCAGCAGCCTCCTAGCGGGGTACAATGAGCAGTTCTTC
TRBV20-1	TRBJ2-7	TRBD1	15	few	CSANPTGGAFDEQYF	TGCAGTGCTAACCCGACAGGGGGCGCATTCGACGAGCAGTACTTC
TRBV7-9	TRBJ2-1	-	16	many	CASSPTGGLSYNEQFF	TGTGCCAGCAGCCCGACGGGGGGCCTCTCCTACAATGAGCAGTTCTTC
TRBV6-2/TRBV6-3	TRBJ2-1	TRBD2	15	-	CASSTGLAGGYEQFF	TGTGCCAGCAGTACCGGACTAGCGGGAGGATATGAGCAGTTCTTC
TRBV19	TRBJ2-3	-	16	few	CASKVVAGFRPDTQYF	TGTGCCAGTAAGGTGGTAGCAGGGTTTAGGCCGGATACGCAGTATTTT
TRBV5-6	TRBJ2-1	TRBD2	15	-	CASSPTSASYNEQFF	TGTGCCAGCAGCCCAACTAGCGCCTCCTACAATGAGCAGTTCTTC
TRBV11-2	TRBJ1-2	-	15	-	CASSSVEYPNYGYTF	TGTGCCAGCAGCTCCGTCGAGTACCCTAACTATGGCTACACCTTC
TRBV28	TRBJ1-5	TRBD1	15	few	CASKQGAQSNQPQHF	TGTGCCAGCAAGCAGGGGGCGCAGAGCAATCAGCCCCAGCATTTT
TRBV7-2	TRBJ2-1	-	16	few	CASSLSNWVSYNEQFF	TGTGCCAGCAGCTTATCGAATTGGGTCTCCTACAATGAGCAGTTCTTC
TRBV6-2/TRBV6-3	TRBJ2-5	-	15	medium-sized	CASSAGTSDQETQYF	TGTGCCAGCAGTGCCGGCACCAGTGATCAAGAGACCCAGTACTTC
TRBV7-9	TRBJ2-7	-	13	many	CASRDGSSYEQYF	TGTGCCAGCCGGGACGGCAGCTCCTACGAGCAGTACTTC
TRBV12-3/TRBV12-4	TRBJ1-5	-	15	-	CASSSRQVSNQPQHF	TGTGCCAGCAGTTCCCGGCAGGTTAGCAATCAGCCCCAGCATTTT
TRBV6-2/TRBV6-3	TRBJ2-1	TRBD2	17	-	CASSYRTSGTSYNEQFF	TGTGCCAGCAGTTATAGGACTAGCGGGACCTCCTACAATGAGCAGTTCTTC
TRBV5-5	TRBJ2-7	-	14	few	CASSLTAGIYEQYF	TGTGCCAGCAGCTTGACCGCGGGCATCTACGAGCAGTACTTC
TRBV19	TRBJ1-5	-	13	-	CASSNWEGQPQHF	TGTGCCAGTAGTAACTGGGAGGGGCAGCCCCAGCATTTT
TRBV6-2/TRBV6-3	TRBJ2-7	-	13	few	CASRTPGGDEQYF	TGTGCCAGCAGGACTCCGGGGGGCGACGAGCAGTACTTC
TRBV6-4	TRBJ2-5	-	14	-	CASRIPTEQETQYF	TGTGCCAGCAGGATCCCGACAGAACAAGAGACCCAGTACTTC
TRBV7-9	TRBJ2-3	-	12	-	CASSLEDYTQYF	TGTGCCAGCAGCTTAGAGGATTATACGCAGTATTTT
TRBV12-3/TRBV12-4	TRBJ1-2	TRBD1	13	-	CASSFLDRVGYTF	TGTGCCAGCAGTTTTTTGGACAGGGTTGGCTACACCTTC
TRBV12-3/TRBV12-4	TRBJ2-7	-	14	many	CASSFSRSSYEQYF	TGTGCCAGCAGTTTTTCTCGAAGCTCCTACGAGCAGTACTTC
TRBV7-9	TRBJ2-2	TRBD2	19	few	CASSGPTSGGASGTGELFF	TGTGCCAGCAGCGGCCCGACTAGCGGGGGGGCCTCGGGGACCGGGGAGCTGTTTTTT
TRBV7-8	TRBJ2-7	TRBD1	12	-	CASSLGQEQQYF	TGTGCCAGCAGCCTCGGACAGGAACAGCAGTACTTC
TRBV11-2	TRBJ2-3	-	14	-	CASSLGHHADTQYF	TGTGCCAGCAGCCTAGGTCATCACGCAGATACGCAGTATTTT
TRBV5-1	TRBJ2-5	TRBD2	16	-	CASSLVREAGGETQYF	TGCGCCAGCAGCTTGGTACGGGAGGCGGGCGGAGAGACCCAGTACTTC
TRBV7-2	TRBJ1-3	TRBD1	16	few	CASRRTGGTSGNTIYF	TGTGCCAGCAGGAGGACAGGGGGTACTTCTGGAAACACCATATATTTT
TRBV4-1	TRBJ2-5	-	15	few	CASSQVPGQGETQYF	TGCGCCAGCAGCCAAGTTCCGGGACAAGGAGAGACCCAGTACTTC
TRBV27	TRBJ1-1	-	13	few	CASSQSGNTEAFF	TGTGCCAGCAGTCAATCAGGGAACACTGAAGCTTTCTTT
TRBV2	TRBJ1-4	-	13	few	CASSVFQDEKLFF	TGTGCCAGCAGTGTGTTCCAGGATGAAAAACTGTTTTTT